Listed below are T cell receptor beta chains from one sample, sequenced in a study of technical replicates of blood from several donors. The method was immunoSEQ multiplex PCR; TCRdb's version includes in-frame clones alone and lacks a portion of them. The data show about 56,000 clones, 80% to 95% seen once. The specimen sequenced was PBMCs. These receptors were taken from a human donor in good health. Some clones in this sample may be carry-over from other donors' samples. CDR3s include the opening cysteine and the closing phenylalanine or tryptophan. The order of the fields is V gene, J gene, CDR3 protein.

TRBV29-1	TRBJ2-7	CSVEGQGKYEQYF
TRBV6-1	TRBJ1-5	CASRVYRGGNQPQHF
TRBV4-3	TRBJ1-1	CASSQYTAGGVEAFF
TRBV5-1	TRBJ2-2	CASSLGQNGELFF
TRBV7-3	TRBJ2-2	CASSLGTSGLGGELFF
TRBV5-4	TRBJ1-1	CASSLGTLNTEAFF
TRBV10-3	TRBJ1-2	CAISEVGGPGGYTF
TRBV4-3	TRBJ2-2	CASRRRATNTGELFF
TRBV7-9	TRBJ2-2	CASSPRQRSGELFF
TRBV29-1	TRBJ2-3	CSVDLSTDTQYF
TRBV11-2	TRBJ1-1	CASSPWTDMNTEAFF
TRBV7-9	TRBJ1-2	CASSYGTLEGYTF
TRBV7-8	TRBJ2-7	CASSKRNRGEQYF
TRBV7-9	TRBJ2-5	CASRGPTGEETQYF
TRBV4-1	TRBJ1-1	CASSQDRLTFF
TRBV7-2	TRBJ2-4	CASSLLDIQYF
TRBV19	TRBJ1-2	CASSIESLPNYGYTF
TRBV4-1	TRBJ2-5	CASSQGSGGAWETQYF
TRBV5-6	TRBJ1-3	CASSHDRAAGNTIYF
TRBV9	TRBJ2-3	CASSVKQGSDTQYF
TRBV2	TRBJ2-1	CASRYSSGSRLNEQFF
TRBV12-5	TRBJ2-7	CASGLVSGQGVYEQYF
TRBV23-1	TRBJ1-1	CASRQPYDRGRLSTEAFF
TRBV5-1	TRBJ1-1	CASSLGALANTEAFF
TRBV6-4	TRBJ2-2	CASSATGSTGELFF
TRBV5-4	TRBJ2-7	CASSLALSSSYEQYF
TRBV9	TRBJ2-7	CASSVLAGGEQYF
TRBV4-1	TRBJ2-3	CASSQAAGGLLDTQYF
TRBV7-9	TRBJ2-3	CASSLGVSASGTSDTQYF
TRBV13	TRBJ2-5	CASSSPTSGQETQYF
TRBV5-4	TRBJ2-1	CASSLGASGRYYNEQFF
TRBV2	TRBJ1-5	CASRSQGSIGQPQHF
TRBV6-5	TRBJ2-3	CASSQGTGGWDTQYF
TRBV9	TRBJ1-2	CASSVDQTGGFYGYTF
TRBV5-1	TRBJ2-7	CASSSGQGAYEQYF
TRBV6-1	TRBJ1-5	CAGGDGETHQPQHF
TRBV15	TRBJ1-1	CATSRVPGSEAFF
TRBV9	TRBJ2-5	CASSVSPVPQETQYF
TRBV2	TRBJ1-1	CASSPNLQGRSEAFF
TRBV5-1	TRBJ2-7	CASSLGGGGSSYEQYF
TRBV6-1	TRBJ2-4	CASSEFDIQYF
TRBV5-4	TRBJ1-2	CASSSKTGNYGYTF
TRBV6-5	TRBJ2-2	CASSYSGLANTGELFF
TRBV18	TRBJ2-7	CASSPLALGGPYEQYF
TRBV6-5	TRBJ1-1	CASSRSAGGGTEAFF
TRBV5-6	TRBJ2-3	CASTPLAENTDTQYF
TRBV2	TRBJ1-3	CASSEFGGVGPVWGNTIYF
TRBV6-6	TRBJ2-4	CASSDAGKNIQYF
TRBV18	TRBJ2-3	CASSPIGSLTDTQYF
TRBV7-2	TRBJ1-5	CASSKGLRQPQHF
TRBV4-1	TRBJ2-2	CASSPRVNPNTGELFF
TRBV7-6	TRBJ2-1	CASSGQGGNDEQFF
TRBV11-2	TRBJ2-7	CASSFPPRGPYEQYF
TRBV7-9	TRBJ1-3	CASRPDSSGNTIYF
TRBV9	TRBJ2-2	CASSVAVTGELFF
TRBV2	TRBJ1-1	CATQRQGTNTEAFF
TRBV9	TRBJ2-1	CASSLGASGNRNEQFF
TRBV2	TRBJ2-1	CASSAGQGARNEQFF
TRBV5-6	TRBJ1-2	CASSLDWVMAGVDGYTF